This TCR beta chain is from a study of shared T cell receptors in the human thymus. There are 13 residues in the CDR3. Germline V lookup: CDR1 MNHNS, CDR2 SASEGT. The V gene lost 6 bases and the J gene lost 7 bases, with 15 bases spanning the gap. TCRdb's copy holds only in-frame clones and misses some; the assay was immunoSEQ multiplex PCR. The table records 700,000 to 750,000 clones, 75% to 90% of them present only once. This clone was found once. This sample also appeared in a second study, on human thymus T cells.

This receptor was taken from a girl under three years old with a congenital heart defect. The V gene is TRBV6-1, the J gene TRBJ1-2; weak D call: TRBD1 (5 bases). Sequences were obtained from thymocytes. This chain's CDR3 is CASSRELWGGYTF. In DNA form, the CDR3 reads TGTGCCAGCAGCAGGGAATTGTGGGGTGGCTACACCTTC.